This TCR beta chain was recovered during a study of chemoradiotherapy in HPV16-positive cancers. Profiling relied on immunoSEQ multiplex PCR, and the TCRdb table lists in-frame clones only, not all of them. The sample holds over 6,000 clones, around nine tenths seen once. Worth noting for this clone: Its target is not known.

In germline, CDR1 is MNHEY, CDR2 SVGAGI. CDR3 length: 13 amino acids. With 5 bases removed from V and 2 bases from J, the gap between germline ends came to 10 bases. Findings and limits, study-wide: Functional assays defining HPV-specific T cells used only a couple of HPV16-positive patients. During treatment, candidate HPV-specific clones and E7-related motifs expanded in tumor.

The receptor comes from a human donor with HPV-associated anogenital cancer. V and J are TRBV6-5 and TRBJ2-7; unclear D gene. Sequenced here: tumor tissue, sampled from a patient who underwent chemoradiotherapy. The CDR3 protein is CASSTTPTYEQYF. The CDR3 region has the DNA TGTGCCAGCAGTACGACACCGACCTACGAGCAGTACTTC.